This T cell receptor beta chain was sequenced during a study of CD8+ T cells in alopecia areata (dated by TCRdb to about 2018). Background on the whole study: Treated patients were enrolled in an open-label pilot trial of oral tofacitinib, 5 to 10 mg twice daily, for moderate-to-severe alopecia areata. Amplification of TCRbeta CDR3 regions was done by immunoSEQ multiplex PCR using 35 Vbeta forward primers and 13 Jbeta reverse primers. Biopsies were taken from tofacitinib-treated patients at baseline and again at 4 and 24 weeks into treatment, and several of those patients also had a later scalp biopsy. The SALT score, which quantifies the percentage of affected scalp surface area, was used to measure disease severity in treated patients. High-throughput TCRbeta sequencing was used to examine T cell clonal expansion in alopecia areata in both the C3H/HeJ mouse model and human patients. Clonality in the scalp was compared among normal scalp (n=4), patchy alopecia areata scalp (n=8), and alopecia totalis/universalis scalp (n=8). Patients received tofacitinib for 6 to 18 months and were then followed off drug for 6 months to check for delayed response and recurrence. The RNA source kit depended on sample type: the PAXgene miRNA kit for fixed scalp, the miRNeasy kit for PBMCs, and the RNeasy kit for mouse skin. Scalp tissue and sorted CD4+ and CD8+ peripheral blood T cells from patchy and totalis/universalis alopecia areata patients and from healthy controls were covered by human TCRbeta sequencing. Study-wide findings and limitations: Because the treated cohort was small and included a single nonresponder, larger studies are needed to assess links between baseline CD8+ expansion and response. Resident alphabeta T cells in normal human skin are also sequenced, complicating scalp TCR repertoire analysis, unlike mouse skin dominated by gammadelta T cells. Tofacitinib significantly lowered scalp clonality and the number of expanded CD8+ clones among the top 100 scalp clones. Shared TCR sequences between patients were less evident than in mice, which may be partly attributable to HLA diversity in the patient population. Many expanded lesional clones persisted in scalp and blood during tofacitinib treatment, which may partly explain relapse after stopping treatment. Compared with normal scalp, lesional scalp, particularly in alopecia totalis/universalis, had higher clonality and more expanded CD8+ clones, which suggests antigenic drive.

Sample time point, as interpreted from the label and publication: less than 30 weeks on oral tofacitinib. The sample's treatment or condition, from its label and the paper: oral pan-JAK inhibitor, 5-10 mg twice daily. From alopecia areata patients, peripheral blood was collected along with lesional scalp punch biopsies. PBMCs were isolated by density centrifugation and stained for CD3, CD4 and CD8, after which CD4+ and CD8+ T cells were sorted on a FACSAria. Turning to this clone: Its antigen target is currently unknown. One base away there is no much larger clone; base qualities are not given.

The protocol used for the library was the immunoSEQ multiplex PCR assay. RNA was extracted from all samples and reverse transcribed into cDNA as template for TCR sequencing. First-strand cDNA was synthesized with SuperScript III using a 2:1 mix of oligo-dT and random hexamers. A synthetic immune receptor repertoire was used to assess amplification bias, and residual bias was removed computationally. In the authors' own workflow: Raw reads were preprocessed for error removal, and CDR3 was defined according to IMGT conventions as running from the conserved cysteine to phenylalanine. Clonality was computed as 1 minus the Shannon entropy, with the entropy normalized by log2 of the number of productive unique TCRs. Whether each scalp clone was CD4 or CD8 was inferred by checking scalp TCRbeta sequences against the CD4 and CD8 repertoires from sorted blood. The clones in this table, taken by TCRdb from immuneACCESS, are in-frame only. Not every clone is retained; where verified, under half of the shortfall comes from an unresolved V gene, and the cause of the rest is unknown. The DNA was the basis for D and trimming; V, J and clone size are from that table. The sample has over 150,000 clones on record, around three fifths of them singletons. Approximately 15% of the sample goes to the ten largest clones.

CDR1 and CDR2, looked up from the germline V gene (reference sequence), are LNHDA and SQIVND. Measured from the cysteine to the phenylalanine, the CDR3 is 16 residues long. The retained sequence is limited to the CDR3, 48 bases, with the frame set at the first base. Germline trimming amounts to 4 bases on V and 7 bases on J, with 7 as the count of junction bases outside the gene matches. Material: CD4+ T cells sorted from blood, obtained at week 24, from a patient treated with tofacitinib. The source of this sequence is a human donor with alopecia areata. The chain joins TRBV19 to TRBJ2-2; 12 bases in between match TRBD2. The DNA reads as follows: TGTGCCAGTAGTACTAGGACTAGCGGGGCAATCGGGGAGCTGTTTTTT. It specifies CASSTRTSGAIGELFF.